This entry concerns a single T cell receptor beta chain. Its matching antigen is unknown. CDR1 and CDR2 from the germline V gene are MDHEN and SYDVKM. Between the trimmed V and J ends, which lost 7 bases and 3 bases, there was a span of 18 bases. This CDR3 has 15 residues. The sample belongs to a study of vaccination and CD4 T cells after COVID-19. The Oncomine TCR Beta short-read assay was applied to DNA of cultured CD4+ T cells. TCRdb fed the PCR reads into MiXCR, producing one record per CDR3 protein. This repertoire shows roughly 12,000 distinct CDR3 sequences, 55% to 75% found once; its top ten account for approximately 10%. The treatment here: roughly ten-day PBMC culture with coronavirus spike peptide pools or control peptides (ViraFEST assay).

This clonotype originated in a human donor who had recovered from COVID-19. The rearrangement links TRBV28 to TRBJ2-5; tentatively, D is TRBD1 (7 bases). Sequencing was performed on CD4+ T cells from blood, cultured in vitro, taken before SARS-CoV-2 vaccination. CDR3 sequence (DNA): TGTGCCAGCACCCCAGGGGGGCAGGGAGAAGAGACCCAGTACTTC. As protein: CASTPGGQGEETQYF. The complete variable domain, with remaining parts taken from reference TRBV28 and TRBJ2-5, reads DVKVTQSSRYLVKRTGEKVFLECVQDMDHENMFWYRQDPGLGLRLIYFSYDVKMKEKGDIPEGYSVSREKKERFSLILESASTNQTSMYLCASTPGGQGEETQYFGPGTRLLVL.